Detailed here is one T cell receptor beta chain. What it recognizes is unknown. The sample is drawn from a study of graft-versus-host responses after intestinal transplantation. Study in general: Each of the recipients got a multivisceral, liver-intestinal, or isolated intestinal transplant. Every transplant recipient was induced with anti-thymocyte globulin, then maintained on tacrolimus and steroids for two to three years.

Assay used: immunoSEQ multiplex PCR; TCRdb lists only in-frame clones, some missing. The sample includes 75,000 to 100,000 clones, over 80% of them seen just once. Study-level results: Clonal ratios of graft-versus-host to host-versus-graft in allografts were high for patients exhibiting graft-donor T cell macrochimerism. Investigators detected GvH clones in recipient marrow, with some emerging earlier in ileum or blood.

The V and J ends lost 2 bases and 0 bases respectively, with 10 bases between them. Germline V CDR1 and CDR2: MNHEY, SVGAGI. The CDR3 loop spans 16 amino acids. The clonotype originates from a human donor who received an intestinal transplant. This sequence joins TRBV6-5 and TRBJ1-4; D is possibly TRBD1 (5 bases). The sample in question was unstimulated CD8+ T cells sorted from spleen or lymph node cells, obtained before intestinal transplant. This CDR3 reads CASSYTGEATNEKLFF. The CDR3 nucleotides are TGTGCCAGCAGTTACACGGGGGAGGCAACTAATGAAAAACTGTTTTTT.